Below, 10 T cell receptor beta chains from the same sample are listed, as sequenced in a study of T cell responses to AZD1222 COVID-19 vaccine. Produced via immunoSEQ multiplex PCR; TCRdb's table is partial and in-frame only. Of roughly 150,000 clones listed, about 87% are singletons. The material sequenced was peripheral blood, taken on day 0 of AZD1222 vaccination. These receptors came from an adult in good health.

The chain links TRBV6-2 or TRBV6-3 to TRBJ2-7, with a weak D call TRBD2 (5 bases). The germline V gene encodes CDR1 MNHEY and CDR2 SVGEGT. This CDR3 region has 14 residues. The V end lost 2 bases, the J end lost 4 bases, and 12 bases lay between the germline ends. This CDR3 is CASSYTGFGYEQYF. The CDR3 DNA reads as TGTGCCAGCAGTTACACGGGGTTTGGGTACGAGCAGTACTTC.

The CDR3, as DNA: TGTGCCAGCAGCTCTTCTACGGGGGAGCAGTTCTTC. Amino acid sequence: CASSSSTGEQFF. This chain connects TRBV11-1 to TRBJ2-1, with D possibly matching TRBD2 (5 bases). The V end was cut by 4 bases, the J end by 10 bases, with 11 bases between. The CDR3 covers 12 residues. Germline V gene data show CDR1 as SGHAT and CDR2 as FQDESV (reference sequence).

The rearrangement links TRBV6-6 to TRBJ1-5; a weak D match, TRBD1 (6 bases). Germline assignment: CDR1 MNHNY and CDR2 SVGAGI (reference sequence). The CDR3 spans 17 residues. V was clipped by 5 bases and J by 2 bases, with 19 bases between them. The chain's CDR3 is CASSPWGGQGGNQPQHF. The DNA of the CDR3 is TGTGCCAGCAGTCCATGGGGGGGGCAGGGCGGCAATCAGCCCCAGCATTTT.

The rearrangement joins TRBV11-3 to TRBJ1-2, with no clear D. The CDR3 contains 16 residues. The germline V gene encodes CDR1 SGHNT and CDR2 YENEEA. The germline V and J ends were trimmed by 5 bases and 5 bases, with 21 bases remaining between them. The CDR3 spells CASSPKWGLVQYGYTF. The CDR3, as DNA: TGTGCCAGCAGCCCGAAGTGGGGTTTGGTACAATATGGCTACACCTTC.

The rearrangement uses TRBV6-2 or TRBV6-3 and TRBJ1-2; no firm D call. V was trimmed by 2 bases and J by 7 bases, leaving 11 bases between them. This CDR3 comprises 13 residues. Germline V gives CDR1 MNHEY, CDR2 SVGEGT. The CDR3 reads CASSYPQVSGYTF. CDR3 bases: TGTGCCAGCAGTTACCCCCAGGTCTCTGGCTACACCTTC.

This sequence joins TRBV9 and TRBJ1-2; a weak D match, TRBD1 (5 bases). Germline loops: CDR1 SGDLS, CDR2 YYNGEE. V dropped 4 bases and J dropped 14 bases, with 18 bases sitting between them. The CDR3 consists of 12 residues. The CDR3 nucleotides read TGTGCCAGCAGCTTGAACCCAGGGTCTAAGACCTTC. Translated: CASSLNPGSKTF.

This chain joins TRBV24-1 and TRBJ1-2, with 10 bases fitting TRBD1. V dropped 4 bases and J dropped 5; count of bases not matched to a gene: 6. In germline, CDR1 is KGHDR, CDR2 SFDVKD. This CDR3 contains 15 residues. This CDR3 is CATSDRRTGGYGYTF. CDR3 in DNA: TGTGCCACCAGTGACCGGCGGACAGGGGGGTATGGCTACACCTTC.

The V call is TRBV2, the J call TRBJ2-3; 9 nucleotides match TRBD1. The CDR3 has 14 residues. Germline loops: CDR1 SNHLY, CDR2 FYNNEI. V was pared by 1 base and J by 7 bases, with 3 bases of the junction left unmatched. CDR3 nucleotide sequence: TGTGCCAGCAGTGAAGACAGGGGGCGGAATACGCAGTATTTT. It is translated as CASSEDRGRNTQYF.

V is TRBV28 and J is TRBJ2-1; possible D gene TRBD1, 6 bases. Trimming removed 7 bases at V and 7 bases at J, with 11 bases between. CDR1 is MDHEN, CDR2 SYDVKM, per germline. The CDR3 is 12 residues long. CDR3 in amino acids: CASTPRGNEQFF. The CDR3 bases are TGTGCCAGCACCCCAAGGGGGAATGAGCAGTTCTTC.

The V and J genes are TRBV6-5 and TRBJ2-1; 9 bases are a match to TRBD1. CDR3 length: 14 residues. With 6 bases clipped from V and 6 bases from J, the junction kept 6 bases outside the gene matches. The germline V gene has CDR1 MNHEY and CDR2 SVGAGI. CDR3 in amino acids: CASSQGQGGNEQFF. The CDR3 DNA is TGTGCCAGCAGCCAGGGACAGGGAGGCAATGAGCAGTTCTTC.